The TCR beta chain under discussion was sequenced for a study of T cells in Graves' hyperthyroidism and ophthalmopathy. Many counts were recorded for this clonotype. V lost 4 bases to trimming and J lost 5 bases, with 20 bases between them. Germline V gives CDR1 MDHEN, CDR2 SYDVKM. The CDR3 has 16 residues. RNA transcripts served as the template for amplifying TCR beta CDR3 regions. The primer set for the first-round RT-PCR of the TCR CDR3 was HTBI. TCRdb reprocessed the multiplex PCR reads via MiXCR and lists one record per CDR3 protein. The sample lists fewer than 750,000 distinct CDR3 sequences; roughly 15% were seen once. PBMCs were derived from about 9.1 ml fresh peripheral blood.

The chain has TRBV28 and TRBJ2-5; D is possibly TRBD2 (6 bases). The TCR comes from a woman in her thirties or forties with Graves' ophthalmopathy. The specimen sequenced was blood. CDR3 loop: CASSSIPGTPGETQYF. The CDR3 DNA reads as TGTGCCAGCAGTTCAATCCCCGGGACTCCGGGGGAGACCCAGTACTTC.